The clone carrying this T cell receptor beta chain was seen more than once but under ten times. These data originate in a study of identical twins. Everyone who donated was a healthy Caucasian. Each CDR3 protein gets one entry after TCRdb re-called the 5' RACE reads with MiXCR. The table includes roughly 720,000 distinct CDR3 sequences, 18% detected once. This CDR3 is built from 16 residues. V dropped 3 bases and J dropped 0; count of bases not matched to a gene: 4. CDR1 LNHNV and CDR2 YYDKDF come from the germline V gene (reference sequence). These same data were also listed under a study on T cells expressing NK-cell markers.

The TCR comes from a young woman in good health. The sequenced sample was PBMCs. The chain links TRBV15 to TRBJ2-5; 10 bases fit TRBD2. The CDR3 DNA is TGTGCCACCAGCAGTCGTGGACTAGCGGACCAAGAGACCCAGTACTTC. Its protein product is CATSSRGLADQETQYF.